A single sample gave rise to the 12 T cell receptor beta chains below, sequenced in a study of T cells in Graves' hyperthyroidism and ophthalmopathy (dated by TCRdb to the late 2010s). The method was multiplex PCR. Sequencer: Illumina HiSeq 2000. TCR beta CDR3 regions were amplified from RNA transcripts. For the first round of RT-PCR on the TCR CDR3, the HTBI primer set was used together with the Qiagen OneStep RT-PCR kit. The raw public reads went through TCRdb reprocessing: fastp at Q25, MiXCR clone calling, in-frame beta chains kept. Every CDR3 protein is listed once, alongside the most common genes and DNA of its rows. The sample has 500,000 to 750,000 distinct CDR3 sequences on record, 40% to 55% of them singletons. The ten largest clones represent more than 7% of the sample. The sample comprised peripheral blood or thyroid tissue (not recorded which). The receptors stem from a woman aged 18-35 years with Graves' hyperthyroidism.

This clonotype was counted at least ten times. V and J are TRBV10-3 and TRBJ2-5, with TRBD2 matching over 16 bases. In germline, CDR1 is ENHRY, CDR2 SYGVKD. The CDR3 sequence is 18 residues long. V shed 3 bases, J shed 4 bases, and the junction held 8 bases outside the gene matches. DNA for the CDR3: TGTGCCATCAGTGAACCGGGACTAGCGGGAGGGCCGGGAGAGACCCAGTACTTC. Its protein product is CAISEPGLAGGPGETQYF.

The V gene is TRBV7-6, the J gene TRBJ1-2; D gene uncertain. This CDR3 contains 15 residues. The ends were cut back, 0 bases at V and 9 bases at J, with 17 bases in the middle. Germline loops: CDR1 SGHVS, CDR2 FNYEAQ. CDR3 in DNA: TGTGCCAGCAGCTTAGCTATAGCGGGAGACGGGAGCTACACCTTC. As protein: CASSLAIAGDGSYTF.

On this clonotype: A much more abundant neighbour one base away suggests this may be a read error. This chain uses TRBV6-5 with TRBJ1-4, with D possibly matching TRBD1 (5 bases). There are 14 residues in the CDR3. Germline values: CDR1 MNHEY, CDR2 SVGAGI. In DNA form, the CDR3 reads TGTGCCAGCAGTTACTCAGGGGAGCGGGAAAAACTGTCTTTT. Residues: CASSYSGEREKLSF.

The genes are TRBV6-5 and TRBJ2-1, with 7 positions matching TRBD2. The CDR3 loop spans 12 amino acids. Germline trimming cut 7 bases from V and 6 bases from J; bases unmatched to any gene: 3. From germline, CDR1 is MNHEY and CDR2 SVGAGI. CDR3 coding DNA: TGTGCCAGCACGGCTAGCGGCAATGAGCAGTTCTTC. Translating gives CASTASGNEQFF.

This clonotype was seen a few times. V gene TRBV4-3 combines with J gene TRBJ2-1; D assignment may be TRBD1 or TRBD2 (6 bases each). The CDR3 length is 14 residues. Trimming took off 0 bases at V and 7 bases at J, with 10 bases between the two ends. CDR1 is LGHNA and CDR2 is YSLEER in the germline V gene. CDR3 coding DNA: TGCGCCAGCAGCCAAGATCGAGGGGGGAATGAGCAGTTCTTC. Its translation is CASSQDRGGNEQFF.

To note about this clonotype: A read error may explain this, as a much larger clone is one base away. The V and J genes are TRBV25-1 and TRBJ1-4, with D unresolved. Germline V gene data show CDR1 as MGHDK and CDR2 as SYGVNS. CDR3 length: 14 amino acids. The CDR3, as DNA: TGTGCCAGCTCTAGCGACGGAACTAATGAAGAACTGTTTTTT. It translates to CASSSDGTNEELFF.

The chain couples TRBV7-6 to TRBJ2-7; D possibly corresponds to TRBD2 (5 bases). Germline V lookup: CDR1 SGHVS, CDR2 FNYEAQ. There are 11 residues in the CDR3. Trimming stripped 7 bases from V and 5 bases from J, with 9 bases between. Here the CDR3 reads CASNTRDEQYF. The CDR3 region has the DNA TGTGCCAGCAACACGAGGGACGAGCAGTACTTC.

The DNA of the CDR3 is TGTGCCAGCAGTGACCGGACAAAGGGGAAGCCCCAGCATTTT. This sequence encodes CASSDRTKGKPQHF. The J gene is TRBJ1-5, the V gene TRBV7-2, with a tentative D call TRBD1 (5 bases). V was cut by 6 bases and J by 8 bases, with 17 bases left in between. This CDR3 has 14 residues. Germline lookup yields CDR1 SGHTA and CDR2 FQGNSA.

V and J are TRBV29-1 and TRBJ2-1, with 8 nucleotides matching TRBD1. J gave up 7 bases and V 5 bases, and 10 bases lay outside the gene matches. The CDR3 extends over 14 amino acids. CDR1 and CDR2 (germline): SQVTM, ANQGSEA. CDR3 amino acids: CSVPFPGQENEQFF. The CDR3 nucleotides are TGCAGCGTTCCATTTCCGGGACAGGAAAATGAGCAGTTCTTC.

This clonotype was counted at least ten times. The J gene is TRBJ1-1, the V gene TRBV4-1; possibly TRBD1 for D (5 bases). Germline-derived CDR1 and CDR2 are MGHRA and YSYEKL. V lost 0 bases and J 6 bases, leaving 14 bases between the germline ends. The CDR3 loop spans 15 amino acids. The CDR3 reads CASSQDRGPRPEAFF. CDR3 DNA sequence: TGCGCCAGCAGCCAAGATAGGGGTCCTCGTCCTGAAGCTTTCTTT.

This clonotype was found a few times. The chain recombines TRBV14 with TRBJ1-4; D gene uncertain. The CDR3 totals 14 residues. Germline-derived CDR1 and CDR2 are SGHDN and FVKESK. V was cut by 2 bases and J by 7 bases, with 11 bases left in between. CDR3 sequence (DNA): TGTGCCAGCAGCCAAACAGTACCCGGTGAAAAACTGTTTTTT. As protein: CASSQTVPGEKLFF.

This clonotype has a handful of counts. The chain joins TRBV7-9 to TRBJ2-6; D might be TRBD1 (6 bases). V lost 5 bases to trimming and J lost 4 bases, with 6 bases between them. CDR3 length: 13 amino acids. Germline V gives CDR1 SEHNR, CDR2 FQNEAQ (reference sequence). CDR3 nucleotides: TGTGCCAGCAGCGGGACAGGGGCCAACGTCCTGACTTTC. It specifies CASSGTGANVLTF.